These 10 T cell receptor beta chains originate from one sample sequenced in a study of cytomegalovirus exposure and HLA in healthy donors. A multiplex PCR was run with 60 Vbeta primers and 13 Jbeta primers. Profiling relied on immunoSEQ multiplex PCR, and the TCRdb table lists in-frame clones only, not all of them. This table holds about 140,000 clones, under 90% found once. The sample comprised PBMCs. The receptors here all came from a male donor in good health and CMV-seronegative.

The chain joins TRBV28 to TRBJ2-3; 14 bases map to TRBD2. Germline V CDR1 and CDR2: MDHEN, SYDVKM. The CDR3 extends over 14 amino acids. The CDR3 nucleotides read TGTGTTATATGGGGACTAGCGGGAGAGGATACGCAGTATTTT. The encoded protein is CVIWGLAGEDTQYF. The whole variable domain, filled in from reference TRBV28 and TRBJ2-3, reads DVKVTQSSRYLVKRTGEKVFLECVQDMDHENMFWYRQDPGLGLRLIYFSYDVKMKEKGDIPEGYSVSREKKERFSLILESASTNQTSMYLCVIWGLAGEDTQYFGPGTRLTVL.

V usage is TRBV9 and J usage is TRBJ2-1; 10 nucleotides match TRBD2. Trimming took 4 bases from V and 4 from J; bases not matched to a gene: 5. The CDR3 has 15 residues. Germline values: CDR1 SGDLS, CDR2 YYNGEE. In nucleotides, the CDR3 is TGTGCCAGCAGCCAACTAGCGGGACTATACAATGAGCAGTTCTTC. Encoded protein: CASSQLAGLYNEQFF.

This chain connects TRBV7-9 to TRBJ1-3; D might be TRBD1 (5 bases). The V gene's germline CDR1 is SEHNR and CDR2 FQNEAQ (reference sequence). The CDR3 extends over 18 amino acids. V was clipped by 2 bases and J by 1 base, with 18 bases between them. For the CDR3, the DNA is TGTGCCAGCAGCTTACCCGACAGCCTTCTTAGGTCTGGAAACACCATATATTTT. Encoded protein: CASSLPDSLLRSGNTIYF.

This chain connects TRBV9 to TRBJ2-5; D not resolved. Trimming left V 3 bases short and J 5 bases short, with 14 bases between. Germline CDR1 and CDR2: SGDLS and YYNGEE. The CDR3 spans 14 residues. The CDR3 loop reads CASSALPGAETQYF. CDR3 bases: TGTGCCAGCAGCGCACTCCCAGGCGCCGAGACCCAGTACTTC.

The chain is built from TRBV18 and TRBJ2-1; possible D gene TRBD1, 6 bases. The CDR3 covers 13 residues. Germline lookup yields CDR1 KGHSH and CDR2 LQKENI. V lost 4 bases and J lost 14, with 18 bases in between. CDR3 residues: CASSRSTGREKFF. Written as DNA, the CDR3 is TGTGCCAGCTCACGTTCAACAGGGAGAGAAAAGTTCTTC. Filled out from reference TRBV18 and TRBJ2-1, the complete variable domain reads NAGVMQNPRHLVRRRGQEARLRCSPMKGHSHVYWYRQLPEEGLKFMVYLQKENIIDESGMPKERFSAEFPKEGPSILRIQQVVRGDSAAYFCASSRSTGREKFFGPGTRLTVL.

The chain joins TRBV4-3 to TRBJ2-7, with TRBD1 as a possible D gene (6 bases). V gave up 1 base and J gave up 3 bases, with 16 bases separating them. The CDR3 consists of 16 residues. Germline V gene sequence: CDR1 LGHNA, CDR2 YSLEER. CDR3 sequence (DNA): TGCGCCAGCAGCCAAGGGCGAGCAGGGGCGAGCTACGAGCAGTACTTC. The encoded protein is CASSQGRAGASYEQYF.

V gene TRBV25-1 combines with J gene TRBJ2-7; D possibly corresponds to TRBD1 (6 bases). Trimming left V 2 bases short and J 5 bases short, with 13 bases between. In germline, CDR1 is MGHDK, CDR2 SYGVNS. CDR3 length: 14 amino acids. As DNA, the CDR3 is TGTGCCAGCAGTGAAGAAAACAGGGACCACGAGCAGTACTTC. Amino acid sequence: CASSEENRDHEQYF.

Only one count was recorded for this clone. The chain is built from TRBV7-6 and TRBJ2-3; 11 bases are a match to TRBD2. CDR3 size: 16 residues. Unmatched junction bases numbered 8, after V lost 0 bases and J lost 9 bases. CDR1 and CDR2 (germline): SGHVS, FNYEAQ. The CDR3 DNA reads TGTGCCAGCAGCTTAGCTAGCGGGAGGGCCGGGAAAACGCAGTATTTT. This translates into CASSLASGRAGKTQYF.

The J gene is TRBJ2-7, the V gene TRBV5-1, with D possibly being TRBD2 (5 bases). The CDR3 is 15 amino acids. Trimming pared 4 bases from V and 6 bases from J, leaving 20 bases between. Germline CDR1 is SGHRS and CDR2 is YFSETQ. The CDR3 bases are TGCGCCAGCAGCCTGGAAATAGGGTCGAGGGCCGAGCAGTACTTC. It translates to CASSLEIGSRAEQYF.

The chain joins TRBV19 to TRBJ1-5; the match to TRBD1 covers 10 bases. The ends lost 5 bases at V and 0 bases at J; junction bases unmatched: 10. CDR1 and CDR2 (germline): LNHDA, SQIVND (reference sequence). There are 18 residues in the CDR3. The CDR3 bases are TGTGCCAGTAGTTCTAGGACAGGGGGACGGAGTAGCAATCAGCCCCAGCATTTT. Translated, it gives CASSSRTGGRSSNQPQHF.